This note documents a single TCR beta chain sequence. Its target is not known. This specimen comes from a study of response to subunit inactivated influenza vaccine. General study findings and limits: Researchers suggested that each seasonal influenza vaccination recruits few new T cells.

TCRdb re-called the RT-PCR reads with MiXCR, one entry per CDR3 protein. The profile shows 500,000 or so distinct CDR3 sequences, approximately 15% of them singletons. This CDR3 contains 16 residues. CDR1 is SGHRS, CDR2 YFSETQ, per germline. Trimming cost V 5 bases and J 0 bases; bases outside gene matches: 8. The sample here was CD4+ T cells sorted from PBMCs, taken about 23 months after vaccination. The chain is built from TRBV5-1 and TRBJ2-4, with TRBD1 identical over 7 bases. This TCR derives from a man between 50 and 69 years old who received an inactivated influenza vaccine. As DNA, the CDR3 is TGCGCCAGCAGTGAGGGGGCCCACTTAGCCAAAAACATTCAGTACTTC. Translating it yields CASSEGAHLAKNIQYF.